The 5 T cell receptor beta chains below come from one sample, sequenced in a study of blood T cell repertoires in COVID-19. The table came from immunoSEQ multiplex PCR; TCRdb's copy has only in-frame clones and leaves some out. The sample yields about 330,000 clones, roughly 85% seen once. The specimen was peripheral blood. Source of these receptors: a human donor in a cohort sampled during active COVID-19.

The rearrangement links TRBV30 to TRBJ1-2, with unresolved D. Trimming left V 0 bases short and J 2 bases short, with 10 bases between. The V gene's germline CDR1 is GTSNPN and CDR2 SVGIG (reference sequence). This CDR3 has 14 amino acids. The CDR3 is CAWSVQGRNYGYTF. In DNA form, the CDR3 reads TGTGCCTGGAGTGTCCAAGGGAGGAACTATGGCTACACCTTC. Full variable domain (missing parts from reference TRBV30 and TRBJ1-2): SQTIHQWPATLVQPVGSPLSLECTVEGTSNPNLYWYRQAAGRGLQLLFYSVGIGQISSEVPQNLSASRPQDRQFILSSKKLLLSDSGFYLCAWSVQGRNYGYTFGSGTRLTVV.

The rearrangement links TRBV6-5 to TRBJ1-1; the match to TRBD1 covers 9 bases. V shed 4 bases and J 5 bases; nucleotides not matched to a gene: 8. From germline, CDR1 is MNHEY and CDR2 SVGAGI. This CDR3 contains 15 residues. This chain's CDR3 is CASSSAQGAGTEAFF. DNA of the CDR3: TGTGCCAGCAGTTCCGCACAGGGGGCAGGGACTGAAGCTTTCTTT.

V usage is TRBV7-9 and J usage is TRBJ2-1; perhaps TRBD2 as D (5 bases). The CDR3 has 12 residues. The germline CDR1 and CDR2 sequences are SEHNR and FQNEAQ (reference sequence). V was shortened by 4 bases and J by 13 bases, with 14 bases between the two germline ends. CDR3 sequence reads: CASSSGSSLQFF. The CDR3 DNA follows: TGTGCCAGCAGCTCGGGATCCTCTCTACAGTTCTTC.

On this clone itself: The same CDR3 arises from other DNA sequences in this sample as well. CDR3 DNA sequence: TGTGCCAGCAGTTTTAGGGGTAACACTGAAGCTTTCTTT. Its translation: CASSFRGNTEAFF. V gene TRBV12-3 or TRBV12-4 combines with J gene TRBJ1-1; D perhaps matches TRBD1 (5 bases). The CDR3 totals 13 residues. The V end lost 3 bases, the J end lost 2 bases, and 7 bases lay between the germline ends.

Written as DNA, the CDR3 is TGTGCCAGCAGTTTATCCCTCGGAGCGGGGGACGAGCAGTACTTC. Residues: CASSLSLGAGDEQYF. V gene TRBV27 combines with J gene TRBJ2-7, with TRBD2 matching over 8 bases. V lost 0 bases, J lost 5 bases, and 6 bases stayed unmatched. The germline V gene encodes CDR1 MNHEY and CDR2 SMNVEV (reference sequence). The CDR3 is 15 residues long.